The clone carrying this TCR beta chain was seen a handful of times. The antigen is undetermined. With the read ending 3 residues before the CDR3 end, the germline J gene is used to fill in that end. Both groups were predominantly of Caucasian heritage. The germline V and J ends were trimmed by 7 bases and 5 bases, with 26 bases remaining between them. The CDR3 is 17 residues long. Germline CDR1 LNHDA, CDR2 SQIVND (reference sequence). The sample is drawn from a study of T cell clonality in common variable immunodeficiency. Study observations and caveats: Repertoire-complication correlations in CVID were limited by patient heterogeneity. Fewer deletions and N-nucleotide insertions were reportedly seen in common variable immunodeficiency TCR beta sequences. CVID subjects had higher TCRbeta clonality than healthy controls, most marked in about a third.

Equal genomic DNA amounts from CVID and control samples were sequenced. The data were produced by immunoSEQ multiplex PCR, yet TCRdb's version contains in-frame clones alone and is incomplete. The sample is made up of tens of thousands of clones, none counted only once. The receptor was isolated from a human donor with common variable immunodeficiency. This chain connects TRBV19 to TRBJ1-1; maybe TRBD1 (5 bases). The material sequenced was peripheral blood mononuclear cells. The CDR3 sequence is CASKNGVRGGALTEAFF. Partial CDR3 DNA: TGTGCCAGTAAGAATGGGGTTAGGGGTGGGGCCTTAACTGAA. The complete variable domain, with remaining parts taken from reference TRBV19 and TRBJ1-1, reads DGGITQSPKYLFRKEGQNVTLSCEQNLNHDAMYWYRQDPGQGLRLIYYSQIVNDFQKGDIAEGYSVSREKKESFPLTVTSAQKNPTAFYLCASKNGVRGGALTEAFFGQGTRLTVV.